A single sample is the source of the 20 T cell receptor beta chains below, sequenced in a study of lymphopenia after photon versus proton radiotherapy (dated by TCRdb to the late 2010s). Receptors were amplified or captured by the immunoSEQ multiplex PCR assay. TCRdb's version of the immuneACCESS table is confined to in-frame rearrangements and falls short of the full clone set. An unresolved V gene accounts for under half of the shortfall where checked; the remainder is of unknown origin. Present in this sample are 75,000 to 95,000 clones, about 83% of which were seen just once. The top ten constitute roughly 1.4% of the sample. Sequenced here: peripheral blood, sampled from a patient treated with proton-based radiotherapy. Receptors were obtained from a man aged 55 to 70 with pancreatic cancer.

This chain joins TRBV28 and TRBJ1-2, with 7 bases lining up with TRBD1. Unmatched junction bases numbered 9, after V lost 5 bases and J lost 6 bases. Germline V gene data show CDR1 as MDHEN and CDR2 as SYDVKM. The CDR3 extends over 14 amino acids. The CDR3 sequence: CASSPTDRAHGYTF. The CDR3 DNA sequence: TGTGCCAGCAGTCCGACAGACAGGGCTCATGGCTACACCTTC.

This clone was seen many times. The chain carries TRBV5-6 and TRBJ1-2, with TRBD1 matching over 7 bases. The CDR3 is 14 amino acids. The trim removed 0 bases at V and 6 bases at J, leaving 5 bases unmatched. The V gene's germline CDR1 is SGHDT and CDR2 YYEEEE. This CDR3 reads CASSLGQGVDGYTF. CDR3 bases: TGTGCCAGCAGCTTGGGGCAGGGGGTCGATGGCTACACCTTC.

The rearrangement joins TRBV6-6 to TRBJ1-1; TRBD1 agrees at 10 bases. Germline CDR1 and CDR2: MNHNY and SVGAGI (reference sequence). This CDR3 is 14 amino acids long. The junction had 4 bases not matched to a gene; V was cut back by 5 bases and J by 4 bases. DNA for the CDR3: TGTGCCAGCAGTCCCAGGACAGGGGGCACTGAAGCTTTCTTT. Residues: CASSPRTGGTEAFF.

About this clone: Its ends do not fully match the called genes, so a read error is possible. This sequence joins TRBV7-7 and TRBJ2-2, with TRBD1 matching 8 bases. Looked up from germline, CDR1 is SSHAT and CDR2 is FNYEAQ (reference sequence). The CDR3 contains 15 residues. CDR3 nucleotide sequence: TGTGCTAGCAGCACCGGGACAGGGAACACCGGGGAGCTGTTTTTT. Translating gives CASSTGTGNTGELFF.

The chain recombines TRBV5-4 with TRBJ2-3, with D maybe TRBD2 (5 bases). From germline, CDR1 is SGHNT and CDR2 YYREEE (reference sequence). The V end lost 1 base, the J end lost 8 bases, and 14 bases lay between the germline ends. The CDR3 sequence is 14 residues long. The CDR3 sequence is CASSLNLGESTQYF. CDR3 DNA sequence: TGTGCCAGCAGCTTGAATCTGGGAGAGAGTACGCAGTATTTT. The full variable domain, rest sourced from reference TRBV5-4 and TRBJ2-3, is ETGVTQSPTHLIKTRGQQVTLRCSSQSGHNTVSWYQQALGQGPQFIFQYYREEENGRGNFPPRFSGLQFPNYSSELNVNALELDDSALYLCASSLNLGESTQYFGPGTRLTVL.

This chain connects TRBV10-3 to TRBJ1-1; the match to TRBD1 covers 7 bases. Germline CDR1 is ENHRY and CDR2 is SYGVKD. The J segment lost 4 bases and the V segment lost 2 bases, leaving 7 bases of the junction unmatched. The CDR3 spans 15 residues. The CDR3: CAISEGPGGLTEAFF. In DNA form, the CDR3 reads TGTGCCATCAGTGAGGGGCCAGGGGGTCTCACTGAAGCTTTCTTT.

The table lists this clone with a count of one. The chain is built from TRBV2 and TRBJ1-2, with 7 bases lining up with TRBD1. In germline, CDR1 is SNHLY, CDR2 FYNNEI. This CDR3 contains 14 residues. The ends lost 6 bases at V and 2 bases at J; junction bases unmatched: 6. The CDR3 region is CASRRTGLNYGYTF. In DNA form, the CDR3 reads TGTGCCAGCAGGCGGACAGGCCTGAACTATGGCTACACCTTC. Complete variable domain (other parts from reference TRBV2 and TRBJ1-2): EPEVTQTPSHQVTQMGQEVILRCVPISNHLYFYWYRQILGQKVEFLVSFYNNEISEKSEIFDDQFSVERPDGSNFTLKIRSTKLEDSAMYFCASRRTGLNYGYTFGSGTRLTVV.

The J gene is TRBJ1-2, the V gene TRBV28; 8 bases match TRBD1. This CDR3 region has 13 residues. Germline V CDR1 and CDR2: MDHEN, SYDVKM. Losses at the gene ends were 10 bases for V and 4 bases for J; bases not matched to a gene: 8. The CDR3 coding sequence is TGTGCCAACCGACGGCAGGGGGCCTATGGCTACACCTTC. It codes for CANRRQGAYGYTF.

This CDR3 is CASSLGGRDPYNEQFF. CDR3 bases: TGTGCCAGCAGCTTGGGGGGACGGGACCCCTACAATGAGCAGTTCTTC. The J gene is TRBJ2-1, the V gene TRBV5-4; D possibly matches TRBD1 or TRBD2 (5 bases each). Germline assignment: CDR1 SGHNT and CDR2 YYREEE (reference sequence). V gave up 0 bases and J gave up 2 bases, with 12 bases separating them. CDR3 length: 16 amino acids.

V usage is TRBV18 and J usage is TRBJ2-7; D ambiguous. Between the trimmed V and J ends, which lost 6 bases and 2 bases, there was a span of 11 bases. The CDR3 is 13 amino acids. The germline V gene has CDR1 KGHSH and CDR2 LQKENI. CDR3 sequence reads: CASSRGRTYEQYF. CDR3 in DNA: TGTGCCAGCTCCCGCGGACGGACCTACGAGCAGTACTTC. The full variable domain, rest sourced from reference TRBV18 and TRBJ2-7, is NAGVMQNPRHLVRRRGQEARLRCSPMKGHSHVYWYRQLPEEGLKFMVYLQKENIIDESGMPKERFSAEFPKEGPSILRIQQVVRGDSAAYFCASSRGRTYEQYFGPGTRLTVT.

The chain combines TRBV29-1 with TRBJ1-1; unclear D gene. This CDR3 region has 14 residues. V was cut by 4 bases and J by 0 bases, with 12 bases left in between. In germline, CDR1 is SQVTM, CDR2 ANQGSEA. CDR3 residues: CSVGAAIMNTEAFF. The CDR3 DNA reads TGCAGCGTTGGGGCAGCCATAATGAACACTGAAGCTTTCTTT.

The chain combines TRBV30 with TRBJ2-6, with D possibly matching TRBD2 (5 bases). V was clipped by 0 bases and J by 0 bases, with 12 bases between them. CDR1 is GTSNPN and CDR2 is SVGIG in the germline V gene (reference sequence). The CDR3 covers 17 residues. The CDR3 region is CAWSVEVGGSGANVLTF. The CDR3 nucleotides are TGTGCCTGGAGTGTCGAGGTAGGAGGCTCTGGGGCCAACGTCCTGACTTTC.

V and J are TRBV19 and TRBJ1-5; D not resolved. The germline gives CDR1 LNHDA, CDR2 SQIVND (reference sequence). With 6 bases removed from V and 0 bases from J, the gap between germline ends came to 18 bases. This CDR3 has 17 residues. CDR3 amino acids: CASRSTPGGVSNQPQHF. The CDR3 region has the DNA TGTGCCAGTAGGTCTACCCCAGGCGGTGTTAGCAATCAGCCCCAGCATTTT.

The V and J genes are TRBV6-6 and TRBJ2-1; D perhaps matches TRBD1 (5 bases). V was cut by 6 bases and J by 6 bases, with 6 bases left in between. The germline CDR1 and CDR2 sequences are MNHNY and SVGAGI (reference sequence). CDR3 length equals 11 residues. The CDR3 sequence is CASRRGNEQFF. In DNA, the CDR3 is TGTGCCAGCAGAAGGGGCAATGAGCAGTTCTTC.

The V gene is TRBV10-3, the J gene TRBJ1-2; no clear D. CDR1 and CDR2 (germline): ENHRY, SYGVKD. The CDR3 extends over 15 amino acids. V gave up 6 bases and J gave up 1 base, with 15 bases separating them. CDR3 sequence: CAIRVGLARNYGYTF. The CDR3 DNA is TGTGCCATCAGGGTTGGACTGGCGCGTAACTATGGCTACACCTTC.

V and J are TRBV9 and TRBJ2-2; D is undetermined. V was clipped by 6 bases and J by 4 bases, with 13 bases between them. Per germline, CDR1 SGDLS and CDR2 YYNGEE. The length of the CDR3 is 14 residues. The CDR3, as DNA: TGTGCCAGCACCCGAAACTTACTCACCGGGGAGCTGTTTTTT. Translation: CASTRNLLTGELFF.

The count of this clone is one. The gene calls are TRBV19 and TRBJ1-4; TRBD1 agrees at 11 bases. The ends lost 4 bases at V and 7 bases at J; junction bases unmatched: 8. The CDR3 sequence is 16 residues long. The germline gives CDR1 LNHDA, CDR2 SQIVND (reference sequence). CDR3 protein: CASSTNTGTGGEKLFF. DNA of the CDR3: TGTGCCAGTAGTACCAATACCGGGACAGGGGGTGAAAAACTGTTTTTT.

The V gene is TRBV6-5, the J gene TRBJ2-6; D tentatively reads TRBD1 or TRBD2 (5 bases each). The V and J ends lost 2 bases and 4 bases respectively, with 9 bases between them. Germline V lookup: CDR1 MNHEY, CDR2 SVGAGI. The length of the CDR3 is 15 residues. The CDR3 spells CASSYKGSGANVLTF. Here the CDR3 DNA reads TGTGCCAGCAGTTACAAGGGGAGCGGGGCCAACGTCCTGACTTTC.

This clone occurred once. The junction does not match germline at one end; this may be a read error. CDR3 nucleotide sequence: TGTGCCAACTCACTAACCTCACAAGAGACCCAGTACTTC. Amino acid sequence: CANSLTSQETQYF. This chain links TRBV18 with TRBJ2-5; D call uncertain. In germline, CDR1 is KGHSH, CDR2 LQKENI. This CDR3 has 13 amino acids.

J is TRBJ2-3 and V is TRBV14, with 7 bases identical to TRBD2. Unmatched junction bases numbered 7, after V lost 0 bases and J lost 4 bases. The CDR3 length is 16 residues. Germline values: CDR1 SGHDN, CDR2 FVKESK. CDR3 region: CASSQDSAGASDTQYF. The CDR3 DNA reads TGTGCCAGCAGCCAAGATTCTGCGGGAGCCTCAGATACGCAGTATTTT.